A selection of T cell receptor beta chains follows, all from one sample in a study of radiotherapy plus CTLA-4 blockade in lung cancer. Produced via immunoSEQ multiplex PCR; TCRdb's table is partial and in-frame only. The sample records roughly 100,000 clones, approximately 78% being singletons. The sequenced sample was peripheral blood, obtained from a patient treated with radiotherapy plus ipilimumab. These receptors were obtained from a human donor with non-small cell lung cancer that progressed on radiotherapy plus ipilimumab. Both conserved end residues are part of each CDR3. The D gene is left open where the match is weak. Part of the rows lack a size; the others show once, few, many or a class for expanded clones.

size	V	D	J	DNA	CDR3
once	TRBV27	TRBD1	TRBJ2-5	TGTGCCAGCAGGAGAAAGGGACAGGGGCGTATAGAGACCCAGTACTTC	CASRRKGQGRIETQYF
.	TRBV5-1	.	TRBJ2-2	TGCGCCAGCAGCTTGGGGGACACCAACACCGGGGAGCTGTTTTTT	CASSLGDTNTGELFF
.	TRBV30	.	TRBJ1-5	TGTGCCTGGAGCCAGGGCCTCAATCAGCCCCAGCATTTT	CAWSQGLNQPQHF
.	TRBV5-6	.	TRBJ1-2	TGTGCCAGCAGCTTTCCGGACCTCGCCGGCTACACCTTC	CASSFPDLAGYTF
.	TRBV5-1	.	TRBJ2-2	TGCGCCAGCAGCTTGACGACAGGGAACACCGGGGAGCTGTTTTTT	CASSLTTGNTGELFF
.	TRBV2	.	TRBJ1-5	TGTGCCAGCGGCAACCGGGGCCATCAGCCCCAGCATTTT	CASGNRGHQPQHF
.	TRBV5-6	.	TRBJ2-2	TGTGCCAGCAGCTCGTGGGGCCGACAGTACACCGGGGAGCTGTTTTTT	CASSSWGRQYTGELFF
.	TRBV7-3	.	TRBJ2-2	TGTGCCAGCAGCTCGCAGGGGTCGGTGTCCGGGGAGCTGTTTTTT	CASSSQGSVSGELFF
.	TRBV9	TRBD1	TRBJ2-1	TGTGCCAGCAGCGCAGACAGGGGAACATTTGAGCAGTTCTTC	CASSADRGTFEQFF
.	TRBV4-1	TRBD1	TRBJ2-1	TGCGCCAGCAGCCAAGAGCCAGGGGGACACGGGGAGCAGTTCTTC	CASSQEPGGHGEQFF
few	TRBV27	.	TRBJ1-1	TGTGCCAGCAGTAACGGGGGACGGAGCACTGAAGCTTTCTTT	CASSNGGRSTEAFF
.	TRBV28	TRBD1	TRBJ2-5	TGTGCCAGCACTACCGGGACAGTCCAAGAGACCCAGTACTTC	CASTTGTVQETQYF
few	TRBV5-8	.	TRBJ1-5	TGTGCCAGCAGCTTGGGCCCCAATCAGCCCCAGCATTTT	CASSLGPNQPQHF
.	TRBV5-6	TRBD2	TRBJ2-1	TGTGCCAGCAGCGGTGGGGGACTAGCGGCCTACAATGAGCAGTTCTTC	CASSGGGLAAYNEQFF
.	TRBV27	TRBD1	TRBJ2-5	TGTGCCAGCAGCTTCGTGGACAGGGGGCCGTGGGAGACCCAGTACTTC	CASSFVDRGPWETQYF
few	TRBV18	.	TRBJ2-7	TGTGCCAGCTCCGAGGGAACGGGGGAGCAGTACTTC	CASSEGTGEQYF
.	TRBV5-1	TRBD2	TRBJ2-1	TGCGCCAGCTTGGCCGGGACTAGCGGCTTCTACAATGAGCAGTTCTTC	CASLAGTSGFYNEQFF
.	TRBV29-1	.	TRBJ2-1	TGCAGCGTAAGACGTAAGCGGAACGTGCCTGACAATGAGCAGTTCTTC	CSVRRKRNVPDNEQFF
.	TRBV18	.	TRBJ2-7	TGTGCCAGCTCACGGGGGGGCAATAACTACGAGCAGTACTTC	CASSRGGNNYEQYF
few	TRBV9	TRBD2	TRBJ2-2	TGTGCCAGCAGCGTAGGGGGACTAGGGCCCTCTAACACCGGGGAGCTGTTTTTT	CASSVGGLGPSNTGELFF
.	TRBV6-1	TRBD1	TRBJ1-1	TGTGCCAGCACCCCCGCACACGGGACAGGAGCTTTCTTT	CASTPAHGTGAFF
.	TRBV6-5	.	TRBJ2-3	TGTGCCAGCAGTTACCAGGACAGATCCACAGATACGCAGTATTTT	CASSYQDRSTDTQYF
few	TRBV6-5	.	TRBJ1-1	TGTGCCAGCAAACCGTTTCGTACGTTGCGGGCTGAAGCTTTCTTT	CASKPFRTLRAEAFF
.	TRBV10-3	TRBD2	TRBJ2-5	TGTGCCATCAGTGAGTCGGTAGCGGGAGGGATGGAGACCCAGTACTTC	CAISESVAGGMETQYF
.	TRBV28	.	TRBJ1-2	TGTGCCAGCAGTTTAGCCGGAGCTAACTATGGCTACACCTTC	CASSLAGANYGYTF
.	TRBV19	.	TRBJ2-1	TGTGCCAGTAACAACGGGGCCCAAGAGCAGTTCTTC	CASNNGAQEQFF
.	TRBV21-1	.	TRBJ1-5	TGTGCCAGCAGCAAAGATAAAGCTCAGAATCTACCTTATCAGCCCCAGCATTTT	CASSKDKAQNLPYQPQHF
.	TRBV29-1	.	TRBJ1-1	TGCAGCGTTTTAGGGCCATTGAACACTGAAGCTTTCTTT	CSVLGPLNTEAFF
.	TRBV4-1	TRBD1	TRBJ1-1	TGCGCCAGCAGCCAAGGAATTTGGGACAGCCAGAACACTGAAGCTTTCTTT	CASSQGIWDSQNTEAFF
.	TRBV7-9	.	TRBJ1-3	TGTGCCAGCAGCTTAGGGGGATCCCGCTCTGGAAACACCATATATTTT	CASSLGGSRSGNTIYF
few	TRBV28	.	TRBJ2-7	TGTGCCAGCAGTCTTCGCGGGTGGTTCGAGCAGTACTTC	CASSLRGWFEQYF
.	TRBV7-2	TRBD2	TRBJ2-1	TGTGCCAGCAGCTTAGCTCTAGCGGGAATCAATGAGCAGTTCTTC	CASSLALAGINEQFF
.	TRBV9	TRBD1	TRBJ1-2	TGTGCCAGCAGCGCCCTAGGACAGGGGGAAAATGGCTACACCTTC	CASSALGQGENGYTF
.	TRBV5-4	.	TRBJ2-3	TGTGCCAGCAGCTTGGCTGCAGGACGCACAGATACGCAGTATTTT	CASSLAAGRTDTQYF
.	TRBV7-9	TRBD2	TRBJ2-1	TGTGCCAGCAGCTGGGGACTAGCGGGTCACAATGAGCAGTTCTTC	CASSWGLAGHNEQFF
.	TRBV6-4	.	TRBJ1-1	TGTGCCAGCAGTGTCACAGGGAACACTGAAGCTTTCTTT	CASSVTGNTEAFF
few	TRBV4-1	.	TRBJ2-3	TGCGCCAGCAGCCAAGAAAGAATACAGGGAAGACCAGATACGCAGTATTTT	CASSQERIQGRPDTQYF
once	TRBV18	.	TRBJ1-1	TGTGCCAGCTCACCACTTCAGGGTGCAGGAGAAACTGAAGCTTTCTTT	CASSPLQGAGETEAFF
.	TRBV25-1	TRBD1	TRBJ2-7	TGTGCCAGTAAGGACAGGGGTGACGAGCAGTACTTC	CASKDRGDEQYF
.	TRBV7-6	TRBD2	TRBJ2-1	TGTGCCAGCAGCTTGTTGCTAGCGGTCGGGAATGAGCAGTTCTTC	CASSLLLAVGNEQFF
.	TRBV19	TRBD2	TRBJ2-7	TGTGCCAGTAGTATGGAATCTAGCGGGAGGCTGTACGAGCAGTACTTC	CASSMESSGRLYEQYF
.	TRBV19	.	TRBJ1-5	TGTGCCAGTAGTCCTGGGTCAAGTAATCAGCCCCAGCATTTT	CASSPGSSNQPQHF